This T cell receptor (beta chain) is drawn from a study of blood T cell repertoires in COVID-19 (TCRdb year 2020). With regard to the full study: Samples from collaborators originated in the United States, Italy and Spain and spanned both the acute and convalescent phases of COVID-19. The prospective study material was composed of cDNA or gDNA derived from T cells, B-cell-depleted T cells, or PBMCs. Deeply sampled blood TCRbeta repertoires from subjects exposed to, actively infected with, or recovered from COVID-19 were included in the dataset. The repertoires were released in a freely available public database meant as a resource for research on the immune response to SARS-CoV-2. Samples were obtained from the ongoing ImmuneRACE study (first 160 participants) and from 950 to 1,500 subjects provided by 6 global collaborators. The sample metadata nearly always contained a de-identified subject ID, COVID-19 status, age in years and sex. Where HLA class I and class II types were available, the types were taken from metadata supplied by the sample provider, not from assay-based typing. The paper as a whole reports these results and caveats: The quantity of clinical and demographic metadata differed by source and by participant and was supplied without curation.

A second Seattle source provided samples from volunteer blood donors who had recovered from COVID-19. Each collaborating institution followed its own protocols to collect whole blood in K2EDTA tubes. For TCRbeta analysis, collaborator samples were shipped as frozen whole blood, as isolated PBMCs, or as DNA extracted from either sample type. This clone was found once. No cognate antigen has been identified for it. It is likely a read error, because the conserved phenylalanine at the end of the CDR3 is missing. It is unclear where the CDR3 begins or ends on the DNA, so no DNA is shown, and the CDR3 is as TCRdb lists it. TCRbeta CDR3 regions were amplified from genomic DNA using the immunoSEQ Assay, a bias-controlled multiplex PCR. Processing in the source paper ran as follows. Within the assay, amplification of reference gene primers was used to estimate how many nucleated cells each sample contained. Sequence reads were collapsed and filtered to measure the absolute abundance of every unique TCRbeta CDR3 rearrangement. For each sample, productive Simpson clonality was calculated as the square root of Simpson's diversity index over productive rearrangements. TCRdb's version of the immuneACCESS table is confined to in-frame rearrangements and falls short of the full clone set. An unresolved V gene accounts for under half of the shortfall where checked; the remainder is of unknown origin. The V and J calls and clone size come from that table; D and trimming were worked out from the DNA. In this sample the table shows a few hundred thousand clones, approximately 87% of which occur a single time. Roughly 6.2% of the sample goes to the ten largest clones.

Reading the germline V gene gives CDR1 KGHSH and CDR2 LQKENI. The length of the CDR3 is 14 amino acids, counting both ends. The sequencing sample was made of peripheral blood. The origin of this receptor is a man aged 55 to 69 who had recovered from COVID-19. The chain couples TRBV18 to TRBJ2-7; the D call in the table, TRBD1, was not verified against the DNA. For the CDR3, the sequence is CASSPAHGQGHQAH.